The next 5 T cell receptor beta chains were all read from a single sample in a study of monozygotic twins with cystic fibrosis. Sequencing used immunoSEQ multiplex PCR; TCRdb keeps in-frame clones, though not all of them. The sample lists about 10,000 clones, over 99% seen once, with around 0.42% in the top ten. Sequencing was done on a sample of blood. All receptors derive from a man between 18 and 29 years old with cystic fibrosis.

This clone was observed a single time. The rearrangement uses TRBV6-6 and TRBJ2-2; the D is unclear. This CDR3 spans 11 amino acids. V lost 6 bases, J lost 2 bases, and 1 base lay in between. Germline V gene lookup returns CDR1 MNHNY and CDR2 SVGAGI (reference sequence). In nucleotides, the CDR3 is TGTGCCAGCAGAAACACCGGGGAGCTGTTTTTT. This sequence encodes CASRNTGELFF.

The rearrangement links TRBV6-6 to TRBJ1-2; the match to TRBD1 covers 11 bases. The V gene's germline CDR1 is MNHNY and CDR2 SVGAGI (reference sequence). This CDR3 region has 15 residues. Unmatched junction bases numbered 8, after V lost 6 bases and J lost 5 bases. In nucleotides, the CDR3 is TGTGCCAGCAGGTGGACAGGGGGCTCCGAGTATGGCTACACCTTC. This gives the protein CASRWTGGSEYGYTF.

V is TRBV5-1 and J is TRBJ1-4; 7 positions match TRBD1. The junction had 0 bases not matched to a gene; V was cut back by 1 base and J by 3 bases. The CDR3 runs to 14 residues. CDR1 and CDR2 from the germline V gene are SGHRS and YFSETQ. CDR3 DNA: TGCGCCAGCAGCTTGCAGGGGGCTAATGAAAAACTGTTTTTT. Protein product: CASSLQGANEKLFF.

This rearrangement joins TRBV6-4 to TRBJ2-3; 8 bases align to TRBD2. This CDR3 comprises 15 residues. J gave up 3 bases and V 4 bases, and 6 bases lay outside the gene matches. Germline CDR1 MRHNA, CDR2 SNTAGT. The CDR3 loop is CASSVGGALTDTQYF. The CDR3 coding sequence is TGTGCCAGCAGTGTCGGGGGGGCGCTGACAGATACGCAGTATTTT.

The CDR3 DNA reads as TGTGCCAGCAGCCCGCTGGGAGTCTACGAGCAGTACTTC. Its translation: CASSPLGVYEQYF. The V and J genes are TRBV7-2 and TRBJ2-7, with D perhaps TRBD2 (5 bases). CDR1 and CDR2 from the germline V gene are SGHTA and FQGNSA. Trimming stripped 5 bases from V and 3 bases from J, with 11 bases between. This CDR3 spans 13 amino acids.